A single sample is the source of the 14 T cell receptor beta chains below, sequenced in a study of cytomegalovirus exposure and HLA in healthy donors. In the PCR, 60 Vbeta and 13 Jbeta primers were used. Assay: immunoSEQ multiplex PCR; the TCRdb copy retains only in-frame clones and omits some. This table has 85,000 to 130,000 clones, 75% appearing once. The sequencing sample was made of PBMCs. Receptors originate from a male donor in good health and CMV-seropositive.

The genes are TRBV2 and TRBJ1-2; a possible D gene is TRBD1 (5 bases). Trimming shortened V by 6 bases and J by 8 bases, and 19 bases separated the two germline ends. There are 14 residues in the CDR3. The germline V gene encodes CDR1 SNHLY and CDR2 FYNNEI. CDR3 region: CASRITSARGGYTF. CDR3 nucleotide sequence: TGTGCCAGCAGGATTACATCGGCACGGGGGGGCTACACCTTC. Together with reference TRBV2 and TRBJ1-2, the CDR3 gives the full variable domain: EPEVTQTPSHQVTQMGQEVILRCVPISNHLYFYWYRQILGQKVEFLVSFYNNEISEKSEIFDDQFSVERPDGSNFTLKIRSTKLEDSAMYFCASRITSARGGYTFGSGTRLTVV.

This clone came up a few times. The rearrangement uses TRBV7-2 and TRBJ1-6; the D gene is possibly TRBD1 (5 bases). CDR3 length: 11 amino acids. Trimming shortened V by 5 bases and J by 15 bases, and 11 bases separated the two germline ends. Germline V gene lookup returns CDR1 SGHTA and CDR2 FQGNSA. CDR3 protein: CASSDPGHLHF. CDR3 sequence (DNA): TGTGCCAGCAGCGACCCAGGGCACCTCCACTTT.

This clone came up a few times. The V and J genes are TRBV19 and TRBJ2-7; 7 positions match TRBD1. The CDR3 runs to 15 residues. V gave up 1 base and J gave up 2 bases; unmatched junction bases: 5. Looked up from germline, CDR1 is LNHDA and CDR2 is SQIVND (reference sequence). Here the CDR3 DNA reads TGTGCCAGTAGTATAGCCCCGGACAGGCCCTACGAGCAGTACTTC. Translating gives CASSIAPDRPYEQYF.

This chain links TRBV9 with TRBJ2-1; 7 bases line up with TRBD2. CDR1 is SGDLS, CDR2 YYNGEE, per germline. V shed 0 bases and J 4 bases; nucleotides not matched to a gene: 7. The CDR3 runs 16 residues. The CDR3 region has the DNA TGTGCCAGCAGCGTAGCAATAGCGGGTGATTACAATGAGCAGTTCTTC. Its protein is CASSVAIAGDYNEQFF.

The chain couples TRBV6-6 to TRBJ2-3; D not resolved. The V and J ends lost 7 bases and 0 bases respectively, with 14 bases between them. CDR3 size: 15 residues. Germline CDR1 reads MNHNY; CDR2 reads SVGAGI (reference sequence). DNA for the CDR3: TGTGCCAGCATCGGTAGCCAAACTAGCACAGATACGCAGTATTTT. Its translation is CASIGSQTSTDTQYF.

The chain carries TRBV20-1 and TRBJ1-1; D call uncertain. The CDR3 has 11 residues. V was clipped by 2 bases and J by 3 bases, with 4 bases between them. Germline values: CDR1 DFQATT, CDR2 SNEGSKA (reference sequence). The CDR3 region is CSARIDTEAFF. In DNA, the CDR3 is TGCAGTGCTAGAATCGACACTGAAGCTTTCTTT.

The chain links TRBV14 to TRBJ1-6; 7 positions match TRBD1. There are 15 residues in the CDR3. Germline loops: CDR1 SGHDN, CDR2 FVKESK. With 4 bases clipped from V and 4 bases from J, the junction kept 4 bases outside the gene matches. The CDR3 is CASSLETGYNSPLHF. The CDR3 DNA sequence: TGTGCCAGCAGCCTAGAGACAGGGTATAATTCACCCCTCCACTTT.

The chain employs TRBV4-1 and TRBJ1-4; D is uncertain. This CDR3 region has 16 residues. Trimming removed 4 bases at V and 7 bases at J, with 19 bases between. Germline CDR1 MGHRA, CDR2 YSYEKL. CDR3 coding DNA: TGCGCCAGCAGCCCTATTCACCCCCCTAACGGTGAAAAACTGTTTTTT. Protein sequence: CASSPIHPPNGEKLFF.

The chain has TRBV10-1 and TRBJ1-2, with D tentatively TRBD1 (6 bases). This CDR3 is 14 amino acids long. Germline assignment: CDR1 WNHNN and CDR2 SYGVQD (reference sequence). V lost 1 base to trimming and J lost 2 bases, with 8 bases between them. CDR3 amino acids: CASSECRGNYGYTF. CDR3 in DNA: TGCGCCAGCAGTGAGTGTAGGGGGAACTATGGCTACACCTTC.

The V call is TRBV6-6, the J call TRBJ2-1, with 11 bases aligning to TRBD2. The CDR3 is 15 residues long. After removal of 6 bases from V and 8 bases from J, the junction contained 9 bases not matched to a gene. The V gene's germline CDR1 is MNHNY and CDR2 SVGAGI (reference sequence). The CDR3 loop is CASRLLAGVGDEQFF. CDR3 nucleotide sequence: TGTGCCAGCAGGCTACTAGCGGGAGTGGGGGATGAGCAGTTCTTC.

The chain has TRBV5-6 and TRBJ2-5; D might be TRBD2 (5 bases). CDR1 SGHDT and CDR2 YYEEEE come from the germline V gene. V was trimmed by 0 bases and J by 5 bases, leaving 11 bases between them. This CDR3 has 14 residues. This chain's CDR3 is CASSLDPGLETQYF. The CDR3 DNA reads TGTGCCAGCAGCTTGGATCCGGGGTTGGAGACCCAGTACTTC.

The chain recombines TRBV30 with TRBJ1-4, with 11 bases fitting TRBD1. There are 16 residues in the CDR3. V was pared by 5 bases and J by 0 bases, with 5 bases of the junction left unmatched. Germline CDR1 reads GTSNPN; CDR2 reads SVGIG (reference sequence). The CDR3 sequence is CAWAPGQGATNEKLFF. The CDR3 bases are TGTGCCTGGGCCCCGGGACAGGGGGCAACTAATGAAAAACTGTTTTTT.

This clone is a singleton in its sample. The V and J genes are TRBV6-6 and TRBJ1-4, with 9 bases that match TRBD1. From germline, CDR1 is MNHNY and CDR2 SVGAGI (reference sequence). V lost 3 bases and J lost 10; bases outside the gene matches: 12. The CDR3 loop spans 16 amino acids. The CDR3 DNA follows: TGTGCCAGCAGTTATGTTCTCCGGGACAGGGCGGGAAAACTGTTTTTT. Translation: CASSYVLRDRAGKLFF.

The rearrangement joins TRBV5-4 to TRBJ2-3; maybe TRBD1 (6 bases). The CDR3 has 14 residues. The V and J ends lost 1 base and 0 bases respectively, with 6 bases between them. Germline CDR1 and CDR2: SGHNT and YYREEE (reference sequence). The CDR3 loop is CASSLQGSTDTQYF. CDR3 sequence (DNA): TGTGCCAGCAGCTTGCAGGGGAGCACAGATACGCAGTATTTT.